This is a list of T cell receptor beta chains from one sample in a study of T cell repertoires in cytomegalovirus infection. TCRdb passed the reads through MiXCR, listing each CDR3 protein once. The sample has a few hundred thousand distinct CDR3 sequences, roughly a sixth seen once; the top ten hold around 12%. The source material was PBMCs. These receptors all stem from a human donor in good health (CMV status not recorded). Some clones in this sample may be carry-over from other donors' samples. The CDR3 runs from the conserved cysteine through the conserved F or W. Each record gives: D gene, clone size, V gene, J gene, CDR3 DNA, CDR3 protein. D genes are given only for firm matches. The listing skips clone size in some rows; elsewhere it reads once, few, many or a size class.

TRBD2,NA,TRBV12-3/TRBV12-4,TRBJ2-3,TGTGCCAGCAGGCCGACTAGCCGCACAGATACGCAGTATTTT,CASRPTSRTDTQYF
NA,few,TRBV20-1,TRBJ1-1,TGCAGTGCTAGTCCGGGGCTCGCGAACACTGAAGCTTTCTTT,CSASPGLANTEAFF
NA,few,TRBV6-5,TRBJ1-2,TGTGCCAGCAGTTACTCGGGGTGGACAGACGATGGCTACACCTTC,CASSYSGWTDDGYTF
NA,many,TRBV4-3,TRBJ1-1,TGCGCCAGCAGCCAGGGGCAGGAACTATACACTGAAGCTTTCTTT,CASSQGQELYTEAFF
TRBD2,NA,TRBV4-2,TRBJ2-3,TGTGCCAGCAGCCGAGACAGACTAGCGGGGGCCTTCACAGATACGCAGTATTTT,CASSRDRLAGAFTDTQYF
TRBD1,NA,TRBV12-3/TRBV12-4,TRBJ2-3,TGTGCCAGCAACCAACAACAGGGGGATACGCAGTATTTT,CASNQQQGDTQYF
NA,many,TRBV4-1,TRBJ2-1,TGCGCCAGCAGCCGCTGGGGGACAAATAATGAGCAGTTCTTC,CASSRWGTNNEQFF
NA,NA,TRBV29-1,TRBJ2-3,TGCAGCGTTGAGCCTGCCCCGGCAGGCCGTAGATCACTGGTTTTT,CSVEPAPAGRRSLVF
NA,NA,TRBV19,TRBJ2-1,TGTGCCAGTAGGTTCGAACCGGGACCTTTACGTTTC,CASRFEPGPLRF
TRBD1,many,TRBV2,TRBJ1-1,TGTGCCAGCAGCCCCAGTGGACAGGTGCTGGGGTCGGGCACTGAAGCTTTCTTT,CASSPSGQVLGSGTEAFF
TRBD1,many,TRBV4-1,TRBJ1-2,TGCGCCAGCAGCCAAGCCGACAGGGTGGCTGGCTACACCTTC,CASSQADRVAGYTF
TRBD1,few,TRBV5-5,TRBJ1-6,TGTGCCAGCAGCGGACCGGGACAGGGGATATCACCCCTCCACTTT,CASSGPGQGISPLHF
NA,many,TRBV11-2,TRBJ2-5,TGTGCCAGCAGCTCCGACAACCAAGAGGCCCAGTACTTC,CASSSDNQEAQYF
TRBD2,few,TRBV27,TRBJ2-3,TGTGCCAGCAGTTTAGATGGACTAGCGGCTGTCACAGATACGCAGTATTTT,CASSLDGLAAVTDTQYF
NA,NA,TRBV3-1,TRBJ2-2,TGTGCCAGCAGCCAAGATGCGACTGGCACCGGGGAGCTGTTTTTT,CASSQDATGTGELFF
NA,many,TRBV4-3,TRBJ2-7,TGCGCCAGCAGCCACAGACAGGGCGCGGGATACGAGCAGTACTTC,CASSHRQGAGYEQYF
NA,NA,TRBV27,TRBJ1-1,TGTGCCAGCTCGTCCCTCAAATTTTACAGGTTAGCGAACACTGAAGCTTTCTTT,CASSSLKFYRLANTEAFF
NA,many,TRBV6-5,TRBJ2-3,TGTGCCAGCAGTTACTCCGGGCCCCATGGGACAGATACGCAGTATTTT,CASSYSGPHGTDTQYF
NA,few,TRBV20-1,TRBJ1-6,TGCAGTGCTAGAGATGGGACCAATAATTCACCCCTCCACTTT,CSARDGTNNSPLHF
TRBD1,NA,TRBV20-1,TRBJ2-1,TGCAGTGCTAATGGACAGGGGGCAGTTTATCTGAATGAGCAGTTCTTC,CSANGQGAVYLNEQFF
TRBD1,many,TRBV28,TRBJ1-6,TGTGCCAGCAGTTCCGCAGGGGGTTCGGATTCACCCCTCCACTTT,CASSSAGGSDSPLHF
NA,NA,TRBV5-4,TRBJ2-7,TGTGCCAGCAGCCCTCAGGTCGGGGCTGGGATCGACGAGCAGTACTTC,CASSPQVGAGIDEQYF
TRBD2,many,TRBV12-3/TRBV12-4,TRBJ2-1,TGTGCCAGCTCTTCCACCAGGACTAGCGGAGACCAGTTCTTC,CASSSTRTSGDQFF
NA,once,TRBV4-1,TRBJ1-2,TGCGCCAGCAGCCAAGTCAGCACAGCTAACTATGGCTACACCTTC,CASSQVSTANYGYTF
TRBD1,NA,TRBV20-1,TRBJ1-6,TGCAGTGCTAGAGACCAGGGGGGTTTTAATTCACCCCTCCACTTT,CSARDQGGFNSPLHF
NA,many,TRBV5-8,TRBJ2-1,TGTGCCAGCAGCCCGGATGCACACAATGAGCAGTTCTTC,CASSPDAHNEQFF
NA,NA,TRBV24-1,TRBJ2-3,TGTGCCACCAGCTCGGCAGGGGATTACACAGATACGCAGTATTTT,CATSSAGDYTDTQYF
NA,NA,TRBV4-3,TRBJ1-2,TGCGCCAGCAGCCAACCTCAAAAGCCAACCTCTAACTATGGCTACACCTTC,CASSQPQKPTSNYGYTF
NA,NA,TRBV10-3,TRBJ1-2,TGTGCCATCAGTGAGAACTGGGACGCGAACTATGGCTACACCTTC,CAISENWDANYGYTF
TRBD2,few,TRBV28,TRBJ2-5,TGTGCCAGCAGTCATCCTAGCGGGGGGTCCCAAGAGACCCAGTACTTC,CASSHPSGGSQETQYF
NA,many,TRBV7-2,TRBJ1-2,TGTGCCAGCAGCCCCCCGGGAGGGGGTATAGATGGCTACACCTTC,CASSPPGGGIDGYTF
NA,many,TRBV28,TRBJ1-5,TGTGCCAGCAGTCCGAGCGTACGTAATCAGCCCCAGCATTTT,CASSPSVRNQPQHF
NA,few,TRBV12-3/TRBV12-4,TRBJ1-4,TGTGCCAGCAGTTTAGGCCGTCGGGGGGTAGTACGAAGTCGGACTAATGAAAAACTGTTTTTT,CASSLGRRGVVRSRTNEKLFF
TRBD1,many,TRBV20-1,TRBJ1-4,TGCAGTGCTTGGACAGGGGGCGCGCCTAATGAAAAACTGTTTTTT,CSAWTGGAPNEKLFF
NA,NA,TRBV7-9,TRBJ1-6,TGTGCCAGCAGCTTTTGGCAGCCTAATTCACCCCTCCACTTT,CASSFWQPNSPLHF
NA,NA,TRBV12-3/TRBV12-4,TRBJ2-2,TGTGCCAGCACCCTTGGAGGGACCACCGGGGAGCTGTTTTTT,CASTLGGTTGELFF
NA,NA,TRBV28,TRBJ1-1,TGTGCCAGCAGTTTACAGCCTGAACTTGAAGCTTTCTTT,CASSLQPELEAFF
NA,many,TRBV7-2,TRBJ1-3,TGTGCCAGCAGCTTAGGGCAGAGGCCGGGAGTTTCTGGAAACACCATATATTTT,CASSLGQRPGVSGNTIYF
TRBD1,few,TRBV19,TRBJ1-2,TGTGCCAGTAGTATGGGCCCGGGACAGGACTATGGCTACACCTTC,CASSMGPGQDYGYTF
NA,few,TRBV12-3/TRBV12-4,TRBJ1-1,TGTGCCAGCCAACGGGGGGGCGATATCGCTGAAGCTTTCTTT,CASQRGGDIAEAFF
NA,few,TRBV3-1,TRBJ1-1,TGTGCCAGCAGCCACCTCGGGACGGGGGGGCACACTGAAGCTTTCTTT,CASSHLGTGGHTEAFF
TRBD1,many,TRBV12-3/TRBV12-4,TRBJ2-7,TGTGCCAGCAGTCCGCTAGGGACAGAGAACTACGAGCAGTACTTC,CASSPLGTENYEQYF
NA,few,TRBV5-1,TRBJ2-7,TGCGCCAGCAGCTGGTCAGGGAGCTACGAGCAGTACTTC,CASSWSGSYEQYF
TRBD1,NA,TRBV3-1,TRBJ1-5,TGTGCCAGCAGCCAAGGTCCGACAGGGAGCAATCAGCCCCAGCATTTT,CASSQGPTGSNQPQHF
NA,few,TRBV28,TRBJ1-5,TGTGCCAGCAGCGGGATAGCGCCCCAGCATTTT,CASSGIAPQHF
NA,few,TRBV28,TRBJ1-5,TGTGCCAGCAGTCCCCAGGGAGAGGGCAGACAGCCCCAGCATTTT,CASSPQGEGRQPQHF
TRBD2,many,TRBV4-3,TRBJ2-5,TGCGCCAGCAGCCAAGCTTTGACCGGGGGGACGTGGGAGACCCAGTACTTC,CASSQALTGGTWETQYF
NA,few,TRBV11-2,TRBJ2-1,TGTGCCAGCAGCTTAGAAAGCTACTACAATGAGCAGTTCTTC,CASSLESYYNEQFF